A single sample gave rise to the 5 T cell receptor beta chains below, sequenced in a study of vaccination effects on CD4 cells after COVID-19. The data were produced by immunoSEQ multiplex PCR, yet TCRdb's version contains in-frame clones alone and is incomplete. The sample includes around 30,000 clones, less than 85% of them seen just once. Ahead of sequencing, the ViraFEST assay grew antigen-specific CD4+ T cells using viral peptide pools. Following a 10-day culture, CD4+ T cells were purified. Two doses of BNT162b2 or mRNA-1273 vaccine were administered to participants. The antigens of these receptors remain unknown. This specimen was CD4+ T cells from PBMCs cultured with HCoV-NL63 spike peptides, taken after COVID-19 vaccination. These receptors were taken from a human donor who received a COVID-19 vaccine.

The V gene is TRBV6-2 or TRBV6-3, the J gene TRBJ1-1, with 8 bases fitting TRBD1. The CDR3 loop spans 15 amino acids. Germline-derived CDR1 and CDR2 are MNHEY and SVGEGT. V shed 6 bases and J 4 bases; nucleotides not matched to a gene: 10. CDR3 nucleotide sequence: TGTGCCAGCAGCCCCGTTGGACAGGGACTCACTGAAGCTTTCTTT. This codes for CASSPVGQGLTEAFF.

V usage is TRBV18 and J usage is TRBJ1-1, with D unclear. This CDR3 region has 13 residues. Germline values: CDR1 KGHSH, CDR2 LQKENI. The ends were cut back, 1 base at V and 6 bases at J, with 9 bases in the middle. The CDR3 DNA follows: TGTGCCAGCTCACCACGGCGCGAGTCTGAAGCTTTCTTT. Its translation: CASSPRRESEAFF.

The V call is TRBV2, the J call TRBJ1-1; the match to TRBD1 covers 10 bases. Per the germline V gene, CDR1 is SNHLY and CDR2 is FYNNEI. V lost 6 bases, J lost 5 bases, and 9 bases stayed unmatched. The CDR3 extends over 15 amino acids. CDR3 DNA sequence: TGTGCCAGCAGCGGGGACAGGGGAGGGGGGACTGAAGCTTTCTTT. Translating gives CASSGDRGGGTEAFF.

The chain couples TRBV11-2 to TRBJ2-1, with D hard to call. The CDR3 is made up of 14 amino acids. The V and J ends lost 0 bases and 14 bases respectively, with 17 bases between them. Germline V gene sequence: CDR1 SGHAT, CDR2 FQNNGV. CDR3 nucleotide sequence: TGTGCCAGCAGCTTAGATCAAGGAACCCCGAGGAAGTTCTTC. This translates into CASSLDQGTPRKFF.

V gene TRBV12-5 combines with J gene TRBJ2-5, with 8 positions matching TRBD1. The germline V gene has CDR1 LGHNT and CDR2 FRNRAP. CDR3 length: 14 residues. Trimming cost V 4 bases and J 5 bases; bases outside gene matches: 6. The CDR3 reads CASGSGQGGETQYF. CDR3 bases: TGTGCTAGTGGTTCCGGACAGGGAGGCGAGACCCAGTACTTC.